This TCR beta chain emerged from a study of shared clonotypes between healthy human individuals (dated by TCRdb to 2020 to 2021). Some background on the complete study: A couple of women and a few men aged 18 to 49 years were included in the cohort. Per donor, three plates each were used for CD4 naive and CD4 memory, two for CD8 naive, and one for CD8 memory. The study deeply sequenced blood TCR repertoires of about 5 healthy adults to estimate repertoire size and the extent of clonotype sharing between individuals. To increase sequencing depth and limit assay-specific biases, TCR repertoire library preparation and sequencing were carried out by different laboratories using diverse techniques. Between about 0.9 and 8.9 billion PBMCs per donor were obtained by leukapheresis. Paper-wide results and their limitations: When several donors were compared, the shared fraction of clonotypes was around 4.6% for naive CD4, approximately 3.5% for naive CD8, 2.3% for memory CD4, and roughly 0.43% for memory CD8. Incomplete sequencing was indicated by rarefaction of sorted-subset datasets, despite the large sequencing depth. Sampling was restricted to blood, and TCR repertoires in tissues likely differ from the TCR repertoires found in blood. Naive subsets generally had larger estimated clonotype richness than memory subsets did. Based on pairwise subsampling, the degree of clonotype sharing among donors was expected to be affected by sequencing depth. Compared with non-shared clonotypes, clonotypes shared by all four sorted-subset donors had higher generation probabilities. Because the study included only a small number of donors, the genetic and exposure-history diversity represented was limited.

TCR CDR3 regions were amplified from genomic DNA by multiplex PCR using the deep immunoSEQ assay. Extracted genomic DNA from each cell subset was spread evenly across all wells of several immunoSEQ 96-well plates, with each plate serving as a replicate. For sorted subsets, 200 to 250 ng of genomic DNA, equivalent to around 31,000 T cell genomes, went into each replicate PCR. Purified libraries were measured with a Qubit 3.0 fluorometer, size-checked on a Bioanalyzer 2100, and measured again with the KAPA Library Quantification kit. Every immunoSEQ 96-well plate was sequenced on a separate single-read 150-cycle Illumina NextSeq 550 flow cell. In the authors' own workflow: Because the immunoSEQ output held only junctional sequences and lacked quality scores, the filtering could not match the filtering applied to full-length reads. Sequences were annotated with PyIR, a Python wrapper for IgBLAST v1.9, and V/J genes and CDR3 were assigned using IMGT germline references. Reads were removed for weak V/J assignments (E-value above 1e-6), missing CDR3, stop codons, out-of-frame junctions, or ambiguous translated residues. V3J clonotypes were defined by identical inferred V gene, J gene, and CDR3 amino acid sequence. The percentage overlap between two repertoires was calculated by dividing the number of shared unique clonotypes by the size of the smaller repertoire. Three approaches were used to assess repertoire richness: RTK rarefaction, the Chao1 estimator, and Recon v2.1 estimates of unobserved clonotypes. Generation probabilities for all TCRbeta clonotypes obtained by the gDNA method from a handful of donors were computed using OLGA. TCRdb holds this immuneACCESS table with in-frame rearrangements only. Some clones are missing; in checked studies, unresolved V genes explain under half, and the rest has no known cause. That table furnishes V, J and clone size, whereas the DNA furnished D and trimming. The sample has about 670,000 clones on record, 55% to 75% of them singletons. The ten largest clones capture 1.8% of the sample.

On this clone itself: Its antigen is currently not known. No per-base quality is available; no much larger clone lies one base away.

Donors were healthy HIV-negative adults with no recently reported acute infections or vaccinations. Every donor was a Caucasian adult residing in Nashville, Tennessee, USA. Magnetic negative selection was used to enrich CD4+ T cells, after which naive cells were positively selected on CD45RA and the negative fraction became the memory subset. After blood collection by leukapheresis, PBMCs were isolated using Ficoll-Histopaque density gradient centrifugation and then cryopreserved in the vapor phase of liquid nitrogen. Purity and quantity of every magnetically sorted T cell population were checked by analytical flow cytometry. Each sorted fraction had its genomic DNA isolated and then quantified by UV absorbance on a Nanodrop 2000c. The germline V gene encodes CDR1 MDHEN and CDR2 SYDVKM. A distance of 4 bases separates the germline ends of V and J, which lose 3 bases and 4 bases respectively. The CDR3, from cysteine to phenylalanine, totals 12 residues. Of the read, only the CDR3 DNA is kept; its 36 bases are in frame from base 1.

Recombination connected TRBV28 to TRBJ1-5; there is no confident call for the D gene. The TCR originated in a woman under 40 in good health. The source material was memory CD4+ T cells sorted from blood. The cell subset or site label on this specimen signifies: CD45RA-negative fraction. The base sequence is TGTGCCAGCAGTTTGCCAAATCAGCCCCAGCATTTT. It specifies CASSLPNQPQHF.